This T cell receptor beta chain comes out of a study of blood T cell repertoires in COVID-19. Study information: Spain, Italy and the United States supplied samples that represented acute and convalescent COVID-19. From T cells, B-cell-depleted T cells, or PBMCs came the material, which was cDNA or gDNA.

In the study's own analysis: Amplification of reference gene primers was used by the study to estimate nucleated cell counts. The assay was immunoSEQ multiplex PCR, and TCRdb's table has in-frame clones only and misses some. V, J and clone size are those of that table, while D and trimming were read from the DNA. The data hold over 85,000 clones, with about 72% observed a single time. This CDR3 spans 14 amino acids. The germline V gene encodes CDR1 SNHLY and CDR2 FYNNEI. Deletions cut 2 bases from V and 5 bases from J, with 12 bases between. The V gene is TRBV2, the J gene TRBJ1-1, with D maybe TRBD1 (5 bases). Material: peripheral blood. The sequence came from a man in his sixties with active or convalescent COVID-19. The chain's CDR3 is CASSELGGKTEAFF. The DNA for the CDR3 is TGTGCCAGCAGTGAACTGGGGGGGAAAACTGAAGCTTTCTTT.